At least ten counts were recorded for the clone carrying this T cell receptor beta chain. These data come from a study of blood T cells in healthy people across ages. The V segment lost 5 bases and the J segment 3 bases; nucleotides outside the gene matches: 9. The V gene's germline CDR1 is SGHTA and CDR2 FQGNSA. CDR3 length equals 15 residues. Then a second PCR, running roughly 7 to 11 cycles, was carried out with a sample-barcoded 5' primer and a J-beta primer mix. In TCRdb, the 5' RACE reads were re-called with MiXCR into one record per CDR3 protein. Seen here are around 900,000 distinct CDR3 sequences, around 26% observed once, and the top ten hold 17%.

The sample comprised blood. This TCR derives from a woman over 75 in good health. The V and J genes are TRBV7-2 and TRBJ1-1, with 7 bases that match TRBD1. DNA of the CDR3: TGTGCCAGCAGCGCGATACAGGGGAGATACACTGAAGCTTTCTTT. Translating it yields CASSAIQGRYTEAFF.